This TCR beta chain stems from a study of shared clonotypes between healthy human individuals. Overall study: A couple of women and a few men aged 18 to 49 served as donors.

This CDR3 spans 15 amino acids. CDR1 and CDR2 from the germline V gene are MNHEY and SVGAGI. Trimming cost V 6 bases and J 3 bases, with 15 bases left between them. In regard to this clone: Antigen: not known.

Notes on the study in general: It was expected that sequencing depth would affect clonotype sharing among donors.

The deep-level immunoSEQ assay was used. Each unsorted PBMC replicate got 300 ng genomic DNA, tens of thousands of genomes. Here immunoSEQ multiplex PCR was the method, and the copy in TCRdb shows in-frame clones only, minus some. This table has 490,000 or so clones, 76% appearing once. This TCR was recovered from a woman aged 40 to 50 in good health. Some clones in this sample may be carry-over from other donors' samples. The sequenced material came from PBMCs. V usage is TRBV6-5 and J usage is TRBJ2-4; D assignment may be TRBD1 or TRBD2 (5 bases each). CDR3: CASRTGPFNKNIQYF. The CDR3 coding sequence is TGTGCCAGCAGGACGGGGCCGTTTAACAAAAACATTCAGTACTTC.